This entry lists 18 T cell receptor beta chains sequenced from one sample in a study of T cell repertoires in cytomegalovirus infection. TCRdb independently ran MiXCR on the reads; one entry per CDR3 protein. The profile covers some 920,000 distinct CDR3 sequences, with roughly 31% appearing a single time and around 15% taken by the ten largest. No antigen has been identified for these receptors. Here the sequenced sample was cultured CD8+ T cells from PBMCs, taken from culture after CMV antigen stimulation. The receptors were gathered from a human donor in good health (CMV status not recorded). Some clones in this sample may be carry-over from other donors' samples.

This clonotype was seen a handful of times. CDR3: CASSWDREGNEAFF. CDR3 coding DNA: TGTGCCAGCAGCTGGGACAGGGAGGGCAATGAAGCTTTCTTT. The chain is built from TRBV7-4 and TRBJ1-1, with 9 nucleotides matching TRBD1. The V segment lost 4 bases and the J segment 7 bases; nucleotides outside the gene matches: 7. Germline V lookup: CDR1 SGHVT, CDR2 SQSDAQ. The CDR3 is 14 residues long.

This clonotype appeared a single time. The rearrangement joins TRBV24-1 to TRBJ1-2; D gene unclear. V gave up 7 bases and J gave up 1 base, with 9 bases separating them. The germline CDR1 and CDR2 sequences are KGHDR and SFDVKD. There are 13 residues in the CDR3. The CDR3, as DNA: TGTGCCACCAGCAGCCGTTATAACTATGGCTACACCTTC. Protein product: CATSSRYNYGYTF.

V is TRBV14 and J is TRBJ1-4, with D possibly TRBD1 on 5 matching bases. With 1 base removed from V and 1 base from J, the gap between germline ends came to 16 bases. Germline loops: CDR1 SGHDN, CDR2 FVKESK. CDR3 size: 18 residues. The DNA of the CDR3 is TGTGCCAGCAGCCAAGGATCTACGGGGGTCAGAACTAATGAAAAACTGTTTTTT. It is translated as CASSQGSTGVRTNEKLFF.

The chain has TRBV6-1 and TRBJ1-2; D uncertain. There are 15 residues in the CDR3. Deletions cut 2 bases from V and 3 bases from J, with 13 bases between. The germline gives CDR1 MNHNS, CDR2 SASEGT. CDR3 sequence reads: CASSESRSWDYGYTF. CDR3 sequence (DNA): TGTGCCAGCAGTGAATCCAGGTCCTGGGACTATGGCTACACCTTC.

This clonotype was observed many times. J is TRBJ2-7 and V is TRBV7-9; TRBD2 is a possible D gene (5 bases). The CDR3 consists of 13 residues. V was pared by 1 base and J by 5 bases, with 9 bases between. Germline CDR1 SEHNR, CDR2 FQNEAQ (reference sequence). CDR3 in DNA: TGTGCCAGCAGCTTAGGATCGAGGGACGAGCAGTACGTC. Its protein product is CASSLGSRDEQYV.

A single count supports this clonotype. A much larger clonotype is one base distant, so this may be a read error. The conserved phenylalanine or tryptophan normally closing the CDR3 is absent here, so this likely arose from a read error. The gene calls are TRBV7-2 and TRBJ1-5; weak D call: TRBD1 (5 bases). V lost 1 base, J lost 6 bases, and 13 bases lay in between. The CDR3 is 15 amino acids. CDR1 is SGHTA, CDR2 FQGNSA, per germline. DNA for the CDR3: TGTGCCAGCAGCTTAGACGGGGGTTTGAGTCAGCCCCAGCATCTT. Protein: CASSLDGGLSQPQHL.

This clonotype was counted between two and nine times. The CDR3 spells CASSSRTYPNTGELFF. In nucleotides, the CDR3 is TGTGCCAGCAGCTCGCGGACTTACCCGAACACCGGGGAGCTGTTTTTT. The chain couples TRBV7-6 to TRBJ2-2; a possible D gene is TRBD2 (5 bases). The CDR3 is 16 residues long. Germline V gene sequence: CDR1 SGHVS, CDR2 FNYEAQ. V lost 4 bases and J lost 0, with 12 bases in between.

The CDR3 reads CASTSSGVGDTEAFF. In DNA form, the CDR3 reads TGTGCCAGTACCTCCTCAGGGGTAGGGGACACTGAAGCTTTCTTT. The chain uses TRBV19 and TRBJ1-1; TRBD1 is a possible D gene (6 bases). Trimming left V 7 bases short and J 3 bases short, with 18 bases between. CDR1 is LNHDA, CDR2 SQIVND, per germline (reference sequence). The CDR3 is made up of 15 amino acids. Looking up the rest from reference TRBV19 and TRBJ1-1 gives the full variable domain: DGGITQSPKYLFRKEGQNVTLSCEQNLNHDAMYWYRQDPGQGLRLIYYSQIVNDFQKGDIAEGYSVSREKKESFPLTVTSAQKNPTAFYLCASTSSGVGDTEAFFGQGTRLTVV.

To note about this clonotype: This may be a read error: a much more frequent sequence differs by one nucleotide. The chain uses TRBV7-6 and TRBJ2-1; 9 bases are shared with TRBD1. The length of the CDR3 is 15 residues. With V trimmed by 4 bases and J by 5 bases, 6 bases remained unmatched. Germline CDR1 is SGHVS and CDR2 is FNYEAQ. The CDR3 DNA is TGTGCCAGCAGCTCCCGGGACAGGGAAGACAATGAGCAGTTCTTC. This encodes CASSSRDREDNEQFF.

Many counts were recorded for this clonotype. V is TRBV19 and J is TRBJ1-1, with D possibly being TRBD1 (5 bases). CDR3 length: 13 residues. Between the trimmed V and J ends, which lost 3 bases and 1 base, there was a span of 6 bases. Germline V gene sequence: CDR1 LNHDA, CDR2 SQIVND (reference sequence). CDR3 DNA sequence: TGTGCCAGTAGTATCGGACAGAACACTGAAGCTTTCTTT. Translated, it gives CASSIGQNTEAFF.

The table lists this clonotype with a few counts. The gene calls are TRBV12-3 or TRBV12-4 and TRBJ2-3; D remains unclear. The CDR3 is 15 residues long. V lost 7 bases and J lost 0, with 14 bases in between. This CDR3 reads CASTPGVTSTDTQYF. CDR3 bases: TGTGCCAGCACCCCCGGCGTGACAAGCACAGATACGCAGTATTTT.

This clonotype was observed a single time. The gene calls are TRBV7-9 and TRBJ2-4, with TRBD1 as a possible D gene (8 bases). Germline V gene lookup returns CDR1 SEHNR and CDR2 FQNEAQ (reference sequence). Trimming removed 7 bases from V and 0 bases from J, with 16 bases in between. This CDR3 contains 16 residues. CDR3 bases: TGTGCCAGCACCCAACAGGGGGGGGGAGCCAAAAACATTCAGTACTTC. The encoded protein is CASTQQGGGAKNIQYF.

This clonotype has only a few counts. CDR3 region: CSARDDTGYGYTF. The CDR3 DNA reads as TGCAGTGCTAGAGACGACACCGGCTATGGCTACACCTTC. The chain has TRBV20-1 and TRBJ1-2, with D unclear. The CDR3 contains 13 residues. V lost 0 bases and J lost 4, with 9 bases in between. CDR1 and CDR2 from the germline V gene are DFQATT and SNEGSKA (reference sequence).

This clonotype was detected many times. The J gene is TRBJ2-7, the V gene TRBV7-8, with D possibly TRBD1 on 5 matching bases. Germline lookup yields CDR1 SGHVS and CDR2 FQNEAQ. Trimming cost V 2 bases and J 2 bases, with 10 bases left between them. This CDR3 comprises 14 residues. CDR3 region: CASSLTPGTYEQYF. CDR3 nucleotide sequence: TGTGCCAGCAGCTTAACGCCAGGGACCTACGAGCAGTACTTC.

The chain recombines TRBV4-1 with TRBJ1-5; D remains ambiguous. Trimming cost V 1 base and J 0 bases, with 10 bases left between them. The germline gives CDR1 MGHRA, CDR2 YSYEKL. The CDR3 length is 16 residues. DNA of the CDR3: TGCGCCAGCAGCCAAGTATTACAGAATAGCAATCAGCCCCAGCATTTT. This encodes CASSQVLQNSNQPQHF.

This clonotype was seen at least ten times. The chain recombines TRBV6-1 with TRBJ1-1; maybe TRBD1 (5 bases). The CDR3 has 13 amino acids. Trimming took 5 bases from V and 2 from J, leaving 9 bases between them. CDR1 is MNHNS, CDR2 SASEGT, per germline. The DNA for the CDR3 is TGTGCCAGCAGTTTCGACAGCAACACTGAAGCTTTCTTT. Protein sequence: CASSFDSNTEAFF.

V and J are TRBV10-3 and TRBJ2-3, with 9 nucleotides matching TRBD2. This CDR3 comprises 16 residues. Germline CDR1 is ENHRY and CDR2 is SYGVKD. J was trimmed by 1 base and V by 6 bases; bases with no gene match: 8. The CDR3 is CAIRIATSGRTDTQYF. As DNA, the CDR3 is TGTGCCATCAGAATCGCGACTAGCGGACGCACAGATACGCAGTATTTT.

The genes are TRBV25-1 and TRBJ2-7; D may be TRBD1 (5 bases). This CDR3 is 16 amino acids long. The germline V and J ends were trimmed by 2 bases and 3 bases, with 17 bases remaining between them. Germline CDR1 is MGHDK and CDR2 is SYGVNS. CDR3 loop: CASSELYQGVSYEQYF. The CDR3 bases are TGTGCCAGCAGTGAACTATACCAGGGTGTCAGCTACGAGCAGTACTTC.